This paragraph reports one TCR beta chain. The source of the sample is a study of blood T cell repertoires in COVID-19. Study as a whole: Acute-phase and convalescent COVID-19 samples originated in the United States, Italy and Spain. PBMCs, B-cell-depleted T cells, or T cells were the source of the cDNA or gDNA that made up the material.

In the study's own analysis: Amplification of reference gene primers was used by the study to estimate nucleated cell counts. TCRdb's table, derived via immunoSEQ multiplex PCR, lists solely in-frame clones and lacks some. V, J and clone size are taken as reported in that table, and D and trimming were inferred from the DNA itself. This sample has 250,000 to 300,000 clones, with approximately 85% found just once. The V and J ends lost 0 bases and 0 bases respectively, with 12 bases between them. The CDR3 runs 16 residues. This chain connects TRBV23-1 to TRBJ2-7, with TRBD1 as a possible D gene (5 bases). TRBV23-1 is identified as an open reading frame with a role that is uncertain. Sequencing used peripheral blood. This clonotype was obtained from a woman younger than 45 with acute or convalescent COVID-19. CDR3 nucleotide sequence: TGCGCCAGCAGTCAATCGCCCAGGGTATTCTCCTACGAGCAGTACTTC. Encoded protein: CASSQSPRVFSYEQYF.